This entry lists 31 T cell receptor beta chains sequenced from one sample in a study of technical replicates of blood from a handful of donors. Assay used: immunoSEQ multiplex PCR; TCRdb lists only in-frame clones, some missing. Among 50,000 to 70,000 clones listed, less than 90% were seen once. Sequencing was carried out using PBMCs. The receptors here all came from a human donor in good health. Some clones in this sample may be carry-over from other donors' samples.

This chain uses TRBV4-1 with TRBJ1-2, with TRBD1 matching over 9 bases. V lost 3 bases, J lost 5 bases, and 13 bases stayed unmatched. Germline assignment: CDR1 MGHRA and CDR2 YSYEKL. This CDR3 contains 17 residues. This CDR3 is CASSHLIGQGMEYGYTF. Written as DNA, the CDR3 is TGCGCCAGCAGCCACCTCATAGGACAGGGGATGGAGTATGGCTACACCTTC.

This clone has just a few counts. The V and J genes are TRBV5-6 and TRBJ1-6; 9 bases line up with TRBD1. The ends lost 1 base at V and 7 bases at J; junction bases unmatched: 6. Germline CDR1 and CDR2: SGHDT and YYEEEE. This CDR3 spans 16 amino acids. Here the CDR3 reads CASSLLGQGYNSPLHF. The CDR3 region has the DNA TGTGCCAGCAGCTTGCTGGGACAGGGTTACAATTCACCCCTCCACTTT.

The genes are TRBV11-1 and TRBJ2-5; 10 bases are shared with TRBD1. This CDR3 contains 15 residues. The trim removed 6 bases at V and 5 bases at J, leaving 9 bases unmatched. Germline V gives CDR1 SGHAT, CDR2 FQDESV (reference sequence). CDR3 sequence reads: CASRAGTGDVETQYF. In DNA form, the CDR3 reads TGTGCCAGCAGGGCCGGGACAGGGGACGTGGAGACCCAGTACTTC.

The chain carries TRBV18 and TRBJ2-1, with D unclear. With 2 bases removed from V and 8 bases from J, the gap between germline ends came to 19 bases. Germline CDR1 is KGHSH and CDR2 is LQKENI. The CDR3 runs 16 residues. CDR3: CASSPLARSSTDEQFF. The CDR3, as DNA: TGTGCCAGCTCACCATTGGCTAGATCGTCGACCGATGAGCAGTTCTTC.

Here the CDR3 reads CASGNRQAGPQHF. The DNA of the CDR3 is TGTGCTAGTGGAAACCGGCAGGCAGGGCCCCAGCATTTT. V and J are TRBV12-5 and TRBJ1-5; D remains ambiguous. CDR3 size: 13 residues. V lost 6 bases to trimming and J lost 9 bases, with 15 bases between them. The germline V gene has CDR1 LGHNT and CDR2 FRNRAP.

The chain has TRBV9 and TRBJ2-1; TRBD2 is a possible D gene (5 bases). The CDR3 is 14 residues long. Looked up from germline, CDR1 is SGDLS and CDR2 is YYNGEE. V dropped 6 bases and J dropped 1 base, with 11 bases sitting between them. The CDR3 loop is CASNQDLSYNEQFF. The DNA for the CDR3 is TGTGCCAGCAACCAGGACTTGTCCTACAATGAGCAGTTCTTC.

The CDR3 nucleotides read TGTGCCAGCACGACCGACACCATAAAGGTAGCTTTCTTT. This encodes CASTTDTIKVAFF. This chain links TRBV2 with TRBJ1-1; no clear D. This CDR3 is 13 amino acids long. V lost 7 bases and J 10 bases, leaving 19 bases between the germline ends. Germline assignment: CDR1 SNHLY and CDR2 FYNNEI.

The chain combines TRBV5-4 with TRBJ2-3, with D maybe TRBD1 (6 bases). The germline gives CDR1 SGHNT, CDR2 YYREEE (reference sequence). Trimming stripped 4 bases from V and 0 bases from J, with 21 bases between. This CDR3 comprises 18 residues. The CDR3 is CASSPRGRGRSSTDTQYF. The CDR3 DNA follows: TGTGCCAGCAGCCCCCGTGGTAGGGGGAGATCTAGCACAGATACGCAGTATTTT. Full variable domain (rest looked up from reference TRBV5-4 and TRBJ2-3): ETGVTQSPTHLIKTRGQQVTLRCSSQSGHNTVSWYQQALGQGPQFIFQYYREEENGRGNFPPRFSGLQFPNYSSELNVNALELDDSALYLCASSPRGRGRSSTDTQYFGPGTRLTVL.

The J gene is TRBJ2-2, the V gene TRBV11-2; D not resolved. This CDR3 has 13 residues. Germline V gene sequence: CDR1 SGHAT, CDR2 FQNNGV. Trimming pared 5 bases from V and 6 bases from J, leaving 10 bases between. CDR3 DNA sequence: TGTGCCAGCAGCCCCACGACTCCCGGGGAGCTGTTTTTT. Encoded protein: CASSPTTPGELFF.

J is TRBJ1-1 and V is TRBV7-2, with a tentative D call TRBD1 (6 bases). Germline V gene data show CDR1 as SGHTA and CDR2 as FQGNSA. This CDR3 spans 15 amino acids. Trimming took off 5 bases at V and 0 bases at J, with 13 bases between the two ends. Written as DNA, the CDR3 is TGTGCCAGCAGCCTTCTGGGGGCTATGAACACTGAAGCTTTCTTT. This translates into CASSLLGAMNTEAFF.

A remark on this clone: Other DNA sequences within the sample encode an identical CDR3. The rearrangement joins TRBV4-3 to TRBJ1-2; TRBD1 is a possible D gene (6 bases). V shed 3 bases and J shed 2 bases, with 7 bases lying between them. This CDR3 spans 13 amino acids. In germline, CDR1 is LGHNA, CDR2 YSLEER. In DNA form, the CDR3 reads TGCGCCAGCAGCCAGGGACAAAACTATGGCTACACCTTC. It codes for CASSQGQNYGYTF.

This chain links TRBV6-5 with TRBJ2-5; D gene unclear. In germline, CDR1 is MNHEY, CDR2 SVGAGI. V was cut by 3 bases and J by 5 bases, with 13 bases left in between. The CDR3 has 14 amino acids. In DNA, the CDR3 is TGTGCCAGCAGTTATGCCTCGGGTCGGGAGACCCAGTACTTC. Protein product: CASSYASGRETQYF.

This clone is judged medium-sized. The V gene is TRBV15, the J gene TRBJ2-7; TRBD2 matches at 9 bases. Per the germline V gene, CDR1 is LNHNV and CDR2 is YYDKDF (reference sequence). This CDR3 spans 17 amino acids. After removal of 2 bases from V and 6 bases from J, the junction contained 14 bases not matched to a gene. The CDR3 loop reads CATSRRVGREGPAEQYF. The CDR3 DNA follows: TGTGCCACCAGCAGAAGAGTTGGGCGGGAGGGCCCCGCCGAGCAGTACTTC.

This chain connects TRBV13 to TRBJ2-7; D possibly corresponds to TRBD1 (6 bases). Germline CDR1 is PRHDT and CDR2 is FYEKMQ (reference sequence). The CDR3 loop spans 12 amino acids. Trimming cost V 1 base and J 5 bases, with 6 bases left between them. CDR3 region: CASSLAGDEQYF. The DNA for the CDR3 is TGTGCCAGCAGCTTAGCAGGGGACGAGCAGTACTTC.

The gene calls are TRBV29-1 and TRBJ2-3, with 9 bases aligning to TRBD1. The junction had 8 bases not matched to a gene; V was cut back by 4 bases and J by 3 bases. This CDR3 is 15 amino acids long. Germline CDR1 SQVTM, CDR2 ANQGSEA. In DNA form, the CDR3 reads TGCAGCGTTGTCCCGGGACAGGGCCCGACAGATACGCAGTATTTT. Protein: CSVVPGQGPTDTQYF.

The rearrangement uses TRBV10-3 and TRBJ2-5; 8 bases are a match to TRBD1. The CDR3 totals 15 residues. V lost 10 bases to trimming and J lost 2 bases; unmatched junction nucleotides: 12. Germline CDR1 ENHRY, CDR2 SYGVKD. The CDR3 DNA reads TGTGCCAGCTCTCAGGGGGCACCCGGTCAAGAGACCCAGTACTTC. Its translation is CASSQGAPGQETQYF.

This rearrangement joins TRBV4-3 to TRBJ2-7; 7 nucleotides agree with TRBD2. The germline gives CDR1 LGHNA, CDR2 YSLEER. After removal of 3 bases from V and 5 bases from J, the junction contained 10 bases not matched to a gene. The CDR3 covers 15 residues. CDR3 DNA: TGCGCCAGCAGCCACCGAGAACGCGGGAGCAACGAGCAGTACTTC. It encodes CASSHRERGSNEQYF.

This clone came up a few times. V usage is TRBV19 and J usage is TRBJ1-6, with 9 nucleotides matching TRBD1. The CDR3 contains 15 residues. The junction had 7 bases not matched to a gene; V was cut back by 4 bases and J by 9 bases. From germline, CDR1 is LNHDA and CDR2 SQIVND (reference sequence). CDR3 in DNA: TGTGCCAGTAGTACGGACAGGGGAGTGCCTTCACCCCTCCACTTT. The encoded protein is CASSTDRGVPSPLHF.

The chain joins TRBV6-5 to TRBJ2-5; D is possibly TRBD2 (5 bases). CDR1 and CDR2 from the germline V gene are MNHEY and SVGAGI. The CDR3 runs to 13 residues. V was pared by 6 bases and J by 3 bases, with 11 bases between. The chain's CDR3 is CASSPTSEETQYF. The CDR3 DNA reads as TGTGCCAGCAGCCCTACTAGTGAAGAGACCCAGTACTTC.

This clone appeared a single time. V and J are TRBV2 and TRBJ1-5; 8 bases match TRBD1. Germline CDR1 reads SNHLY; CDR2 reads FYNNEI. After removal of 1 base from V and 6 bases from J, the junction contained 5 bases not matched to a gene. The CDR3 length is 15 residues. CDR3 residues: CASSEGRTGRQPQHF. CDR3 bases: TGTGCCAGCAGTGAAGGGAGGACAGGGCGTCAGCCCCAGCATTTT.

The chain employs TRBV10-3 and TRBJ1-2, with D maybe TRBD1 (6 bases). The CDR3 sequence is 15 residues long. V lost 6 bases and J lost 0, with 14 bases in between. Germline V gene sequence: CDR1 ENHRY, CDR2 SYGVKD. CDR3: CAISDTGRSNYGYTF. CDR3 bases: TGTGCCATCAGCGATACAGGGAGATCTAACTATGGCTACACCTTC.

This sequence joins TRBV25-1 and TRBJ1-4, with no clear D. The CDR3 has 16 residues. Trimming took 3 bases from V and 8 from J, leaving 19 bases between them. Germline CDR1 is MGHDK and CDR2 is SYGVNS. The CDR3 protein is CASSESSTAGREKLFF. Written as DNA, the CDR3 is TGTGCCAGCAGTGAGAGTTCTACGGCGGGGAGGGAAAAACTGTTTTTT.

The V call is TRBV7-9, the J call TRBJ2-5, with 7 bases aligning to TRBD2. Germline V gene data show CDR1 as SEHNR and CDR2 as FQNEAQ (reference sequence). The junction had 1 base not matched to a gene; V was cut back by 1 base and J by 5 bases. There are 13 residues in the CDR3. CDR3: CASSLGEGETQYF. CDR3 bases: TGTGCCAGCAGCTTAGGGGAGGGCGAGACCCAGTACTTC.

This chain connects TRBV5-1 to TRBJ2-1; 8 bases are a match to TRBD1. J was trimmed by 7 bases and V by 4 bases; bases with no gene match: 10. Germline CDR1 and CDR2: SGHRS and YFSETQ. This CDR3 spans 15 amino acids. CDR3: CASSTTGDRINEQFF. Written as DNA, the CDR3 is TGCGCCAGCAGCACGACAGGGGACCGAATAAATGAGCAGTTCTTC.

This CDR3 is CASSQESAHSTDTQYF. CDR3 nucleotide sequence: TGCGCCAGCAGCCAAGAATCAGCGCACAGCACAGATACGCAGTATTTT. The chain combines TRBV4-1 with TRBJ2-3; D remains ambiguous. The CDR3 covers 16 residues. From germline, CDR1 is MGHRA and CDR2 YSYEKL. The V gene lost 0 bases and the J gene lost 0 bases, with 10 bases spanning the gap.

The CDR3 nucleotides read TGCGCCAGCAGCCAAGAACAGGGGGCGCATTTTGGCACAGATACGCAGTATTTT. Its protein is CASSQEQGAHFGTDTQYF. The rearrangement joins TRBV4-1 to TRBJ2-3, with 9 bases matching TRBD1. Per germline, CDR1 MGHRA and CDR2 YSYEKL. This CDR3 has 18 residues. V lost 0 bases and J lost 1; bases outside the gene matches: 8.

This CDR3 reads CASSSEASAGAGYTF. CDR3 DNA: TGTGCCAGCAGTTCCGAAGCTTCGGCAGGTGCAGGCTACACCTTC. The chain combines TRBV6-6 with TRBJ1-2; D gene unclear. The CDR3 covers 15 residues. The V gene's germline CDR1 is MNHNY and CDR2 SVGAGI (reference sequence). V was trimmed by 4 bases and J by 8 bases, leaving 20 bases between them.

The V call is TRBV7-3, the J call TRBJ1-3; D is possibly TRBD1 (5 bases). The V and J ends lost 5 bases and 0 bases respectively, with 11 bases between them. Per the germline V gene, CDR1 is SGHTA and CDR2 is FQGTGA. The CDR3 length is 15 residues. The CDR3 DNA reads as TGTGCCAGCAGCCCGATGGGGGGCTCTGGAAACACCATATATTTT. Its protein product is CASSPMGGSGNTIYF.

This clone was seen a single time. The rearrangement joins TRBV4-2 to TRBJ2-1, with 9 positions matching TRBD2. This CDR3 is 16 amino acids long. Germline loops: CDR1 LGHNA, CDR2 YNFKEQ. The V gene end was trimmed by 0 bases and the J gene end by 0 bases; junction bases not matched to a gene: 0. In nucleotides, the CDR3 is TGTGCCAGCAGCCAAGATAGCGGGAGCTCCTACAATGAGCAGTTCTTC. This codes for CASSQDSGSSYNEQFF.

This rearrangement joins TRBV2 to TRBJ2-1; tentative D call: TRBD2 (6 bases). The CDR3 loop spans 15 amino acids. CDR1 and CDR2 (germline): SNHLY, FYNNEI. Deletions cut 6 bases from V and 10 bases from J, with 22 bases between. The CDR3 bases are TGTGCCAGCAGACTCAGCGGACCCTCCCGGGAGGAGCAGTTCTTC. This sequence encodes CASRLSGPSREEQFF.

This clone has just one count. The chain employs TRBV2 and TRBJ2-5, with 8 bases that match TRBD2. The V gene's germline CDR1 is SNHLY and CDR2 FYNNEI. The V segment lost 3 bases and the J segment 2 bases; nucleotides outside the gene matches: 5. The length of the CDR3 is 15 residues. In DNA form, the CDR3 reads TGTGCCAGCAGTGACGGTCGGGGGGGACAAGAGACCCAGTACTTC. As protein: CASSDGRGGQETQYF.